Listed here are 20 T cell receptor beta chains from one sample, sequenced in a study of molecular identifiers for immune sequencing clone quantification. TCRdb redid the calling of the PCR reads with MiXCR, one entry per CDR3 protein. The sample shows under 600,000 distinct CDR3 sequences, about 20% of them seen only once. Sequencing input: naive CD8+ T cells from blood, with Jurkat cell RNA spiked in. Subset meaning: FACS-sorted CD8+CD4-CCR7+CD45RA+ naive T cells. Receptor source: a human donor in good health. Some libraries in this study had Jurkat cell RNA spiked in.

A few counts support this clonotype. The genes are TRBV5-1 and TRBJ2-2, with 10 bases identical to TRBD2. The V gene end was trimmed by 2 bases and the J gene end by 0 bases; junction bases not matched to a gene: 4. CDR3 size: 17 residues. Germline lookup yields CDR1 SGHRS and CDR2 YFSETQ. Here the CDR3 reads CASSFTSGEPNTGELFF. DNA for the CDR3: TGCGCCAGCAGCTTTACTAGCGGGGAACCGAACACCGGGGAGCTGTTTTTT.

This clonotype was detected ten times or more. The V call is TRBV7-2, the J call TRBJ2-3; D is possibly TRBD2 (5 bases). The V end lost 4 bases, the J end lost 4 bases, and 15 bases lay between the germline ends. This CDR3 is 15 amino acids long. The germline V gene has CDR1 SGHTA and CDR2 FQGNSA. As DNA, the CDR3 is TGTGCCAGCAGCTCTTTCGGACTCTTCTCAGATACGCAGTATTTT. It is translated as CASSSFGLFSDTQYF.

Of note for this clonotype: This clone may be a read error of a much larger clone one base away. The CDR3 DNA sequence: TGTGCCAGCAGCTTAGGCCCTGGGCTGGGAGAGACCCAGTACTTC. Protein sequence: CASSLGPGLGETQYF. J is TRBJ2-5 and V is TRBV7-2; D is ambiguous. V lost 1 base to trimming and J lost 4 bases, with 13 bases between them. The CDR3 has 15 residues. Looked up from germline, CDR1 is SGHTA and CDR2 is FQGNSA.

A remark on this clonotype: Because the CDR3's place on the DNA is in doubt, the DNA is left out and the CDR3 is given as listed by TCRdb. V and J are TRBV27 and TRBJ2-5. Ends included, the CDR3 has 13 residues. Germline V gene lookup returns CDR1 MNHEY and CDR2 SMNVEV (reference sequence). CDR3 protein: CASSLFWRETQYF.

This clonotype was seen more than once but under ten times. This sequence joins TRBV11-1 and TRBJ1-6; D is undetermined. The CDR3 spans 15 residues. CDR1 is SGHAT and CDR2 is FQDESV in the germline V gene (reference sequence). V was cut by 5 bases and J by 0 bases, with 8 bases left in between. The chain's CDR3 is CASSQSDSYNSPLHF. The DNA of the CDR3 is TGTGCCAGCAGCCAGAGCGACTCCTATAATTCACCCCTCCACTTT.

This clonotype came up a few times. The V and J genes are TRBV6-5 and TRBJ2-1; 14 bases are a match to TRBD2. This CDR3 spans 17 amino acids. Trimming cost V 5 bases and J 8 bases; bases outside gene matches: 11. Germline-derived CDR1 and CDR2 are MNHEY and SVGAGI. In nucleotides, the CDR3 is TGTGCCAGCAGTCCCCGACTAGCGGGAGGGCCTTTGCATGAGCAGTTCTTC. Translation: CASSPRLAGGPLHEQFF.

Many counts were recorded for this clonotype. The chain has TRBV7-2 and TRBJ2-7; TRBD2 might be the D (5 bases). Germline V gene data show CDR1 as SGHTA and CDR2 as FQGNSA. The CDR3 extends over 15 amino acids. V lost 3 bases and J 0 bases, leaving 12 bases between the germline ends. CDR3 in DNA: TGTGCCAGCAGCTTTAGCGCCCTGAGCTCCTACGAGCAGTACTTC. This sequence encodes CASSFSALSSYEQYF.

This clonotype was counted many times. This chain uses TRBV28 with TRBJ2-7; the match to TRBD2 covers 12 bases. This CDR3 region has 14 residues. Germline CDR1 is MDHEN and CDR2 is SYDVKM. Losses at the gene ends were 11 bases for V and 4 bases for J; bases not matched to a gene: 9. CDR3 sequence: CAGSPTSGGYEQYF. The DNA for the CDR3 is TGTGCCGGATCCCCAACTAGCGGGGGGTACGAGCAGTACTTC.

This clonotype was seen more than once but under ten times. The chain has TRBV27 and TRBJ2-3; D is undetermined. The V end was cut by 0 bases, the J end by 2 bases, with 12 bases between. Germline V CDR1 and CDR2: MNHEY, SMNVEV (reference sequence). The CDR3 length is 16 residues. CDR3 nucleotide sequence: TGTGCCAGCAGTTTATCTAAAGTCAGAAACACAGATACGCAGTATTTT. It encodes CASSLSKVRNTDTQYF.

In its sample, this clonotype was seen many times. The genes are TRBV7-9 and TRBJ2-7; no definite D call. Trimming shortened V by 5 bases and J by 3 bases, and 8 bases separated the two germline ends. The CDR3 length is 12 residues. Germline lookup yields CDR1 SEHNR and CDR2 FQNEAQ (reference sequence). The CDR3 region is CASSPNRYEQYF. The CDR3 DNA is TGTGCCAGCAGCCCGAATCGCTACGAGCAGTACTTC.

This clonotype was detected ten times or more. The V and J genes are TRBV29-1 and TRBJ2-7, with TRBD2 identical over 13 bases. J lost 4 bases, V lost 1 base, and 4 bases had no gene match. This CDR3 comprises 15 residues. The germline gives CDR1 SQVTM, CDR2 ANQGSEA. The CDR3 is CSVEVRTSGGYEQYF. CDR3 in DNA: TGCAGCGTTGAAGTACGGACTAGCGGGGGTTACGAGCAGTACTTC.

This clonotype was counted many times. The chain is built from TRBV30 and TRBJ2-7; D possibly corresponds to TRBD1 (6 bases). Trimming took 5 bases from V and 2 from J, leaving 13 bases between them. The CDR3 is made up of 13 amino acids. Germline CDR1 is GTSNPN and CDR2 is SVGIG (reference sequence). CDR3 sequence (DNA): TGTGCCTGGCTGGACAGTGGGGCCTACGAGCAGTACTTC. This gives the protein CAWLDSGAYEQYF. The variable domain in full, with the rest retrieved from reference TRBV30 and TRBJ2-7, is SQTIHQWPATLVQPVGSPLSLECTVEGTSNPNLYWYRQAAGRGLQLLFYSVGIGQISSEVPQNLSASRPQDRQFILSSKKLLLSDSGFYLCAWLDSGAYEQYFGPGTRLTVT.

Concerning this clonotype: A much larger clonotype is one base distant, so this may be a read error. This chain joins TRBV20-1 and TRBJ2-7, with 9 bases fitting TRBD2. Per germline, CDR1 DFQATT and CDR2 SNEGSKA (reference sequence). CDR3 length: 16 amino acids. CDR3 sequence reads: CNARVWTSAYSYEQYF. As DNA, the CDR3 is TGCAATGCTAGAGTGTGGACTAGCGCCTACTCCTACGAGCAGTACTTC.

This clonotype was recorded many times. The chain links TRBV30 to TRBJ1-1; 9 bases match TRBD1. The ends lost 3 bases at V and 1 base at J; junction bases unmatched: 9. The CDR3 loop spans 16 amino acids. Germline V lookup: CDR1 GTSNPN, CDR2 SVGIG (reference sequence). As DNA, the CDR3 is TGTGCCTGGAGGGACAGGGGACATATAGCGAACACTGAAGCTTTCTTT. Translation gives CAWRDRGHIANTEAFF.

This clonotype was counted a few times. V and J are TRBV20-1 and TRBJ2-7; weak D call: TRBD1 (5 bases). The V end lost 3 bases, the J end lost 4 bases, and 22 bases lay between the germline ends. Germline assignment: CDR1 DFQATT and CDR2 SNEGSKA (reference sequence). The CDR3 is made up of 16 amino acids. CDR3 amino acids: CSASWGAVTSTYEQYF. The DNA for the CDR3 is TGCAGTGCTAGTTGGGGCGCTGTGACCTCAACTTACGAGCAGTACTTC.

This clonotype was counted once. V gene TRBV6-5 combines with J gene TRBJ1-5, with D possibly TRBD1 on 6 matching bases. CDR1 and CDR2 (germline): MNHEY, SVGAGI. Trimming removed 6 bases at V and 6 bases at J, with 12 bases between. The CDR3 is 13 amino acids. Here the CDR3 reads CASSLTGLQPQHF. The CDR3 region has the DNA TGTGCCAGCAGCCTCACAGGGCTTCAGCCCCAGCATTTT.

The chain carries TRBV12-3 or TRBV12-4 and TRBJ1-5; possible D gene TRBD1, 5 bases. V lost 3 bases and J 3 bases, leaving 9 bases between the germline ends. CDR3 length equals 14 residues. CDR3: CASSFWGPNQPQHF. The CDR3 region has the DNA TGTGCCAGCAGTTTTTGGGGCCCCAATCAGCCCCAGCATTTT.

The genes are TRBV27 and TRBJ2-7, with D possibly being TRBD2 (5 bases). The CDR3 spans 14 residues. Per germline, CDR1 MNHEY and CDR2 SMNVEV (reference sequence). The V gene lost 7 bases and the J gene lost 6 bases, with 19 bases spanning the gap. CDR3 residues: CASTATRVTGEQYF. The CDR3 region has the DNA TGTGCCAGCACCGCAACGAGGGTCACGGGCGAGCAGTACTTC.

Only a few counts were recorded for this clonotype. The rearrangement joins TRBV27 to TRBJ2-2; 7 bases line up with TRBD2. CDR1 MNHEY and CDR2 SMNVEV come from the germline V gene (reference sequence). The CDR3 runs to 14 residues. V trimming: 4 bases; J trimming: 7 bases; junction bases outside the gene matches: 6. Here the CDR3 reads CASSWASGNGELFF. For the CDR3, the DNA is TGTGCCAGCAGTTGGGCTAGCGGAAACGGGGAGCTGTTTTTT.

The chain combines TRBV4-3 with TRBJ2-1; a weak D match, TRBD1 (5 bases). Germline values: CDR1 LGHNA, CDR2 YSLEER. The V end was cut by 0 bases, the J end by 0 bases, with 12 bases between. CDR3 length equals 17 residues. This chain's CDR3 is CASSQEVEGDSYNEQFF. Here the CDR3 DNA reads TGCGCCAGCAGCCAAGAGGTGGAAGGGGACTCCTACAATGAGCAGTTCTTC.